Below, one T cell receptor beta chain is given with its context. Trimming shortened V by 3 bases and J by 2 bases, and 11 bases separated the two germline ends. Germline V lookup: CDR1 KGHSH, CDR2 LQKENI. This CDR3 is built from 15 residues. These data are taken from a study of T-cell reconstitution after alpha-beta-depleted transplantation in children. Unique molecular identifiers were incorporated when the TCRbeta library was constructed. TCRdb called the PCR reads again in MiXCR, with one record for every CDR3 protein. This sample carries about 610,000 distinct CDR3 sequences, about 10% of them seen once, and the ten largest clones take 3.5% to 5%.

The clonotype originates from a human donor who donated a stem cell graft to a child with acute myeloid leukemia. This sequence joins TRBV18 and TRBJ2-1, with D uncertain. The input for sequencing was PBMCs from the stem cell graft donor, taken from the stem cell graft. This CDR3 reads CASSPDSKPYNEQFF. The CDR3 DNA reads TGTGCCAGCTCACCCGACTCCAAACCCTACAATGAGCAGTTCTTC.